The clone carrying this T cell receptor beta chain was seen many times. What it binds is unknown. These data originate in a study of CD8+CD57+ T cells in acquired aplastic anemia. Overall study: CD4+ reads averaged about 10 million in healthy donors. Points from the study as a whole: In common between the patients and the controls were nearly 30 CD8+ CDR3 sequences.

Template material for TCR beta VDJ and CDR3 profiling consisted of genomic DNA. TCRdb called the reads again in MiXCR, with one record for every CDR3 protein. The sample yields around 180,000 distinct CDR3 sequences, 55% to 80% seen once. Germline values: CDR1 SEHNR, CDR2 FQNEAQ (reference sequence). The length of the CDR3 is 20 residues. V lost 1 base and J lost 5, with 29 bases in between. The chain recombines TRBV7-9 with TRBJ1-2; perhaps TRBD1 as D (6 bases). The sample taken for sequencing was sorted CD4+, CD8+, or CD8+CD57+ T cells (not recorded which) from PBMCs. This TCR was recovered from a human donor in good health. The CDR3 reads CASSLGEGGPSGGVWYGYTF. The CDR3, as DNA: TGTGCCAGCAGCTTAGGGGAGGGTGGTCCATCGGGGGGCGTCTGGTATGGCTACACCTTC.